A selection of T cell receptor beta chains follows, all from one sample in a study of blood T cell repertoires in COVID-19. Only in-frame clones appear in the TCRdb table, and some are missing; sequencing was by immunoSEQ multiplex PCR. The data contain 150,000 to 200,000 clones, around 92% of them singletons. The sample was PBMCs or T cells enriched from blood (not recorded which). These receptors were collected from a woman under 30 who had recovered from COVID-19. Both conserved end residues are part of each CDR3. A D gene is named only where the DNA matches it firmly. A row's size may be missing; if present it is once, few, many or a size class.

CAISDPGGEYVDTQYF	TGTGCCATCAGTGACCCCGGGGGGGAATACGTAGATACGCAGTATTTT	TRBD2	TRBJ2-3	TRBV10-3	NA
CASSGKGAEKLFF	TGTGCCAGCAGCGGGAAGGGGGCTGAAAAACTGTTTTTT	TRBD1	TRBJ1-4	TRBV5-6	once
CASSYQYGADEQFF	TGTGCCAGCAGTTACCAATATGGGGCGGATGAGCAGTTCTTC	NA	TRBJ2-1	TRBV27	once
CASSYQRSYNSPLHF	TGTGCCAGCAGTTACCAGCGCTCCTATAATTCACCCCTCCACTTT	NA	TRBJ1-6	TRBV6-5	NA
CASRKGLGGYTF	TGTGCCAGCAGAAAGGGGTTAGGTGGCTACACCTTC	NA	TRBJ1-2	TRBV28	NA
CASSVGYPGGPNEKLFF	TGTGCCAGCAGCGTAGGCTACCCAGGGGGCCCTAATGAAAAACTGTTTTTT	TRBD1	TRBJ1-4	TRBV9	NA
CASSYTRLADQYF	TGTGCCAGCAGTTACACACGTCTAGCGGATCAGTACTTC	TRBD2	TRBJ2-4	TRBV6-5	NA
CASSQGVRAGGATQYF	TGCGCCAGCAGCCAAGGGGTTAGAGCAGGGGGTGCTACGCAGTATTTT	TRBD1	TRBJ2-3	TRBV4-1	NA
CASSLGWGQGASEQYF	TGTGCCAGCAGCTTAGGATGGGGACAGGGAGCTTCCGAGCAGTACTTC	TRBD1	TRBJ2-7	TRBV7-9	NA
CASSPDGLAHNEQFF	TGTGCCAGCAGCCCTGACGGACTAGCGCACAATGAGCAGTTCTTC	TRBD2	TRBJ2-1	TRBV7-2	NA
CASSSPGQGAYNEQFF	TGTGCCAGCAGTTCCCCGGGACAGGGGGCCTACAATGAGCAGTTCTTC	TRBD1	TRBJ2-1	TRBV27	NA
CASSAGQVNTEAFF	TGTGCCAGCAGCGCCGGTCAGGTTAACACTGAAGCTTTCTTT	NA	TRBJ1-1	TRBV7-9	NA
CASSQGGFSYNEQFF	TGTGCCAGCAGCCAAGGGGGCTTCTCCTACAATGAGCAGTTCTTC	TRBD1	TRBJ2-1	TRBV9	NA
CASSQGRNTEAFF	TGTGCCAGCAGCCAAGGCAGGAACACTGAAGCTTTCTTT	NA	TRBJ1-1	TRBV14	NA
CASSLARRQGATGELFF	TGTGCCAGCAGCTTAGCCCGGAGACAGGGGGCTACCGGGGAGCTGTTTTTT	TRBD1	TRBJ2-2	TRBV7-8	NA
CASSLAVWDTQFDGYTF	TGTGCCAGCAGCTTGGCAGTATGGGACACCCAATTCGATGGCTACACCTTC	NA	TRBJ1-2	TRBV5-4	NA
CASSLEGRETSPLHF	TGTGCCAGCAGCTTGGAGGGCAGGGAAACGTCACCCCTCCACTTT	NA	TRBJ1-6	TRBV5-5	NA